The rows below give T cell receptor beta chains drawn from one sample of a study of early T cells in non-severe SARS-CoV-2 infection. TCRdb ran MiXCR on the 5' RACE reads and lists one entry per CDR3 protein. The profile covers fewer than 100,000 distinct CDR3 sequences, with 12% appearing a single time and around 3.6% taken by the ten largest. Material: whole blood. Every receptor here comes from an adult who was a healthcare worker with PCR-confirmed SARS-CoV-2 infection or an uninfected control (not recorded which). Each CDR3 is given with its conserved first and last residue. Each record gives: J gene, V gene, CDR3 protein.

J: TRBJ1-1; V: TRBV9; CDR3: CASTRGVTNTEAFF
J: TRBJ2-2; V: TRBV7-8; CDR3: CASSPNRGYTGELFF
J: TRBJ1-5; V: TRBV15; CDR3: CATSRGGGNQPQHF
J: TRBJ2-1; V: TRBV12-3/TRBV12-4; CDR3: CASSPLGEQFF
J: TRBJ2-3; V: TRBV5-1; CDR3: CASSLARIADTQYF
J: TRBJ2-2; V: TRBV29-1; CDR3: CSVVASPTGELFF
J: TRBJ2-3; V: TRBV27; CDR3: CASSLGGVGTDTQYF
J: TRBJ2-3; V: TRBV4-1; CDR3: CASSQGDTQYF
J: TRBJ2-1; V: TRBV4-2; CDR3: CASSQGRDYPYNEQFF
J: TRBJ1-1; V: TRBV29-1; CDR3: CSVVGTTEAFF
J: TRBJ2-6; V: TRBV5-1; CDR3: CASSLNRGSGANVLTF
J: TRBJ2-3; V: TRBV11-2; CDR3: CASGTNTDTQYF
J: TRBJ2-6; V: TRBV6-2/TRBV6-3; CDR3: CASSYAGAGANVLTF
J: TRBJ2-5; V: TRBV10-1; CDR3: CASSEGRTADLQETQYF
J: TRBJ1-5; V: TRBV19; CDR3: CASSIAALGFNQPQHF
J: TRBJ2-5; V: TRBV7-9; CDR3: CASSPGQPRGETQYF
J: TRBJ2-4; V: TRBV2; CDR3: CASSDRPFIAKNIQYF
J: TRBJ2-1; V: TRBV3-1; CDR3: CASSRRLAGQHEQFF
J: TRBJ2-3; V: TRBV6-5; CDR3: CASSTTGITDTQYF
J: TRBJ1-5; V: TRBV20-1; CDR3: CSARETGGKQPQHF
J: TRBJ2-5; V: TRBV7-9; CDR3: CASSLRGRAAEETQYF
J: TRBJ2-7; V: TRBV20-1; CDR3: CSAPSLGQGAYEQYF
J: TRBJ2-3; V: TRBV12-3/TRBV12-4; CDR3: CASSPGLAGGTPDTQYF
J: TRBJ2-1; V: TRBV5-4; CDR3: CASSVGGSGSQYEQFF
J: TRBJ2-1; V: TRBV20-1; CDR3: CSAHHLAGGFGEQFF